The count of the clone carrying this T cell receptor (beta chain) is one. Its antigen remains unknown. The sample is drawn from a study of long-term antiretroviral therapy in people with HIV. Study-wide findings and caveats: Clones that had undergone expansion before ART dominated the repertoire at all time points. HIV repertoires covered narrower CDR3 length ranges than controls did. After ART, diversity increased yet remained lower than transplant donor controls.

Trimming shortened V by 0 bases and J by 4 bases, and 10 bases separated the two germline ends. CDR1 SGHTS and CDR2 YDEGEE come from the germline V gene. This CDR3 contains 14 residues. Survey level was the resolution at which the v3.0 immunoSEQ assay ran. The assay was immunoSEQ multiplex PCR, and TCRdb's table has in-frame clones only and misses some. The sample holds 6,500 to 7,500 clones, under 85% seen once. Prior to DNA extraction, the samples held about 0.85-10 million cryopreserved PBMC. The chain combines TRBV5-8 with TRBJ1-1; D is uncertain. The sample was unsorted PBMCs, taken 1.1 years after starting antiretroviral therapy. This receptor was identified in a man aged 40-49 years with HIV. CDR3 bases: TGTGCCAGCAGCTTGGACCGCCGGAGCACTGAAGCTTTCTTT. Its protein product is CASSLDRRSTEAFF.